The source of this TCR beta chain is a study of cytomegalovirus exposure and HLA in healthy donors. The study, taken as a whole, reports: Clusters of TCRs from the first cohort tended to co-occur in the roughly 120 validation repertoires (as a later analysis found). A few CMV-associated chains were confirmed in vitro to be specific for CMV antigens.

The repertoire was sequenced with immunoSEQ multiplex PCR; TCRdb's copy has only in-frame clones and lacks some. The sample shows around 71,000 clones, 94% of them seen only once. A remark on this clone: Its matching antigen is unknown.

CDR1 and CDR2 (germline): SGHKS, YYEKEE (reference sequence). The CDR3 runs to 13 residues. The ends were cut back, 0 bases at V and 8 bases at J, with 11 bases in the middle. The V and J genes are TRBV5-5 and TRBJ1-1; D unclear. The receptor was derived from a man aged 18 to 29 in good health and CMV-seropositive. What was sequenced was PBMCs. DNA for the CDR3: TGTGCCAGCAGCTTGGGTGAGATAGCAGAAGCTTTCTTT. Translated, it gives CASSLGEIAEAFF.